This T cell receptor (beta chain) emerged from a study of Graves' ophthalmopathy and Graves' hyperthyroidism. CDR3 length: 14 residues. Among the exclusions were patients with other autoimmune diseases, uncontrolled infections, pregnancy or lactation. Regarding this clonotype: What it binds is unknown. This sequence may be a read error, since a much larger clone differs from it by one base.

The study amplified TCR beta CDR3 regions using RNA transcripts. The workflow started with a first-round RT-PCR run with HTBI primers and then moved on to a second-round multiplex PCR. TCRdb re-derived calls from the multiplex PCR reads in MiXCR, one entry per CDR3 protein. The sample includes about 620,000 distinct CDR3 sequences, 20% to 25% of them seen just once. Study-level findings and limits: In blood, most expanded thyroid clonotypes above 0.001 frequency were also detected. Ophthalmopathy was separated from stable hyperthyroidism by a 13-signature model with approximately 91% sensitivity and approximately 79% specificity.

The chain employs TRBV12-3 or TRBV12-4 and TRBJ1-1; possibly TRBD1 for D (5 bases). The sequence came from a woman aged 18-35 years with stable Graves' hyperthyroidism. Some clones in this sample may be carry-over from other donors' samples. The sample consisted of peripheral blood. The CDR3 here is CASSLAMTGTEACF. The CDR3 DNA reads TGTGCCAGCAGCCTTGCTATGACGGGGACTGAAGCTTGCTTT.